A selection of T cell receptor beta chains follows, all from one sample in a study of T cell responses to AZD1222 COVID-19 vaccine. Profiling relied on immunoSEQ multiplex PCR, and the TCRdb table lists in-frame clones only, not all of them. The table records about 120,000 clones, just under 95% of them present only once. The material was peripheral blood, obtained on day 0 of AZD1222 vaccination. The receptors were sampled from an adult in good health. Both conserved end residues are trimmed from each CDR3.

TRBJ1-5,TRBV30,AWSIGDNQPQH
TRBJ1-1,TRBV2,ASSERGGTTRRIEAF
TRBJ1-5,TRBV6-5,ASSYSRGQPQH
TRBJ2-7,TRBV19,ASSIVASSYEQY
TRBJ2-2,TRBV27,ASSYRAGRDTGELF
TRBJ2-1,TRBV7-3,ASSLSRGGRTAYNEQF
TRBJ1-5,TRBV3-1/TRBV3-2,ASSQDATYQPQH
TRBJ2-4,TRBV21-1,AKPGISDIQY
TRBJ2-7,TRBV4-1,ASSLDRVSREQY
TRBJ2-1,TRBV18,ASSPWASGNEQF
TRBJ2-5,TRBV29-1,SVGLPGETQY
TRBJ2-1,TRBV11-2,ASSSRTSGGAYEQF
TRBJ1-5,TRBV4-1,ASSPGPGSNQPQH